The 2 T cell receptor beta chains in this list originate from one sample, sequenced in a study of regulatory T cells in long-lasting Graves disease. Time point indicated: newly diagnosed GD, antithyroid drugs for less than 3 months. With RNA extracted from PBMCs as input, the TCR library was made. The authors built TCR beta libraries using iRepertoire HTBI primers and Arm-PCR of CDR3 regions. MiXCR, run by TCRdb on the multiplex PCR reads, gives a single entry per CDR3 protein. The sample lists 300,000 to 400,000 distinct CDR3 sequences; over 15% were seen once. These records were also assigned to another study, of T cells in Graves' hyperthyroidism and ophthalmopathy.

The sample in question was peripheral blood mononuclear cells (PBMCs), obtained at new diagnosis, from a patient treated with antithyroid drugs. The receptors were sampled from a man between 35 and 55 years old with Graves disease.

Comments on this clonotype: This may come from a read error, since a much larger clone is one base off. The missing conserved phenylalanine or tryptophan at the end of this CDR3 makes a read error likely. This chain connects TRBV6-1 to TRBJ2-2; D gene unclear. V lost 1 base, J lost 7 bases, and 7 bases lay in between. Germline CDR1 MNHNS, CDR2 SASEGT. The CDR3 has 13 amino acids. The CDR3 spells CASSEVPGGELFL. CDR3 sequence (DNA): TGTGCCAGCAGTGAAGTTCCGGGCGGGGAGCTGTTTCTT.

V usage is TRBV30 and J usage is TRBJ2-1, with D hard to call. V was shortened by 2 bases and J by 0 bases, with 14 bases between the two germline ends. The CDR3 runs 16 residues. CDR1 GTSNPN and CDR2 SVGIG come from the germline V gene (reference sequence). The CDR3: CAWSTQDITSYNEQFF. The CDR3 nucleotides are TGTGCCTGGAGTACCCAAGACATTACCTCCTACAATGAGCAGTTCTTC.